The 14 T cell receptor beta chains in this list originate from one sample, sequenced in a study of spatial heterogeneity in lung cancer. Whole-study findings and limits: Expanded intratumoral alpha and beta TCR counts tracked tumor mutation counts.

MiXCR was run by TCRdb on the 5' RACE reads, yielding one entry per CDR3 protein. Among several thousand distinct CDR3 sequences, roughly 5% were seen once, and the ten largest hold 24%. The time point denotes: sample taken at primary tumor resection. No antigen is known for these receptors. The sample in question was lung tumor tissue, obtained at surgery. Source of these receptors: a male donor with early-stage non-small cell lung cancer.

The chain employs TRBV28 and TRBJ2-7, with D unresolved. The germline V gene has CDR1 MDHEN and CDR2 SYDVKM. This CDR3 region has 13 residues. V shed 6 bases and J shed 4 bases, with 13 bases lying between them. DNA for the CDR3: TGTGCCAGCAGCCCTACCGTGAGGTACGAGCAGTACTTC. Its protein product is CASSPTVRYEQYF.

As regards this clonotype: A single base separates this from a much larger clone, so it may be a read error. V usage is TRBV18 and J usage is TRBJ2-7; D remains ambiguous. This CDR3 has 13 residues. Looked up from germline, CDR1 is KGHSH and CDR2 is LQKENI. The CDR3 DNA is TGTCCCAGCTCACCAGAAAGGTCCTACGAGCAGTACTTC. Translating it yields CPSSPERSYEQYF.

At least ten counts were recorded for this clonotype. The CDR3 here is CASSLDQGGPYEQYF. The CDR3 bases are TGTGCCAGCAGCTTAGATCAGGGGGGACCCTACGAGCAGTACTTC. The V call is TRBV13, the J call TRBJ2-7; TRBD1 might be the D (7 bases). The CDR3 consists of 15 residues. Germline loops: CDR1 PRHDT, CDR2 FYEKMQ (reference sequence). Trimming cost V 1 base and J 2 bases, with 12 bases left between them.

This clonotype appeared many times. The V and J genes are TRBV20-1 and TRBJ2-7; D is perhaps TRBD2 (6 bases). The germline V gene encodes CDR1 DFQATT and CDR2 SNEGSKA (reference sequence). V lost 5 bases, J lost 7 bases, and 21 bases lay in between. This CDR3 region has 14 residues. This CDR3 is CSALDSGQIWEQYF. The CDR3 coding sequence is TGCAGTGCTTTAGATAGCGGTCAAATCTGGGAGCAGTACTTC.

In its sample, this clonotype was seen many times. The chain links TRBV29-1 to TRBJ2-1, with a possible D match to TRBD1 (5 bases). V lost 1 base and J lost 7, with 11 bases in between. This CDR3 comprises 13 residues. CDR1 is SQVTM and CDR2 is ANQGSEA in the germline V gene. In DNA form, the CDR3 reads TGCAGCGTTGAAGCCAGGGTATGGAATGAGCAGTTCTTC. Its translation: CSVEARVWNEQFF.

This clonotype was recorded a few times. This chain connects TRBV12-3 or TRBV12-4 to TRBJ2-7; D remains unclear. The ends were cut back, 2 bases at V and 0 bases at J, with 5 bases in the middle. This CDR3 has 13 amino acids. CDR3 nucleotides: TGTGCCAGCAGTTTACTTGTCTCCTACGAGCAGTACTTC. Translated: CASSLLVSYEQYF.

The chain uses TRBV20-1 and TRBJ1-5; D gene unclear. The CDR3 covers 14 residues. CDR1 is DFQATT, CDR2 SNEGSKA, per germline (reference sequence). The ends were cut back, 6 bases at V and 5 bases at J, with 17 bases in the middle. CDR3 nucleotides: TGCAGTGCCGCCCTGTCTCCCCGGGATCAGCCCCAGCATTTT. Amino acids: CSAALSPRDQPQHF.

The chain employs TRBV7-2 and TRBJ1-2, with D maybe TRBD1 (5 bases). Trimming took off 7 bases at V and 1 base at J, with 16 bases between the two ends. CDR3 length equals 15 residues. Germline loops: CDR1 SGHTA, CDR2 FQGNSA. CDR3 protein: CASKTGGEVNYGYTF. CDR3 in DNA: TGTGCCAGCAAAACGGGAGGGGAGGTTAACTATGGCTACACCTTC.

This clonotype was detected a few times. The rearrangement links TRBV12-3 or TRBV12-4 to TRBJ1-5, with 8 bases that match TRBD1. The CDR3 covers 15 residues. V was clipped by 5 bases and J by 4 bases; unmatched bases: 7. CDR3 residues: CASSPSGQENQPQHF. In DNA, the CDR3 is TGTGCCAGCAGTCCCTCGGGACAGGAGAATCAGCCCCAGCATTTT.

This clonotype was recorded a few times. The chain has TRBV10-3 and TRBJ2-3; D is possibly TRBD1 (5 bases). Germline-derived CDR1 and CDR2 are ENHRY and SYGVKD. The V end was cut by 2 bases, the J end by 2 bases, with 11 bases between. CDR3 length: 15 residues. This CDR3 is CAISEVTEITDTQYF. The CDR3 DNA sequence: TGTGCCATCAGTGAGGTGACAGAAATCACAGATACGCAGTATTTT.

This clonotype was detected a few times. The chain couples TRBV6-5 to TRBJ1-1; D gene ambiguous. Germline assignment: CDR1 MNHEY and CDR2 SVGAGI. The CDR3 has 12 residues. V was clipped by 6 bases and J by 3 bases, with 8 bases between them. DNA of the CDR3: TGTGCCAGCAGCAGGATGGACACTGAAGCTTTCTTT. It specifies CASSRMDTEAFF.

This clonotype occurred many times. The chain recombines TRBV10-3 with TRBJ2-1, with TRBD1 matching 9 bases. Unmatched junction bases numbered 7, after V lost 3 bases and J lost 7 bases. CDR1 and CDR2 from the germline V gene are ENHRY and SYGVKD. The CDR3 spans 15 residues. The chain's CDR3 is CAISDTGTGSNEQFF. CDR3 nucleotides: TGTGCCATCAGTGATACCGGGACAGGGAGTAATGAGCAGTTCTTC.

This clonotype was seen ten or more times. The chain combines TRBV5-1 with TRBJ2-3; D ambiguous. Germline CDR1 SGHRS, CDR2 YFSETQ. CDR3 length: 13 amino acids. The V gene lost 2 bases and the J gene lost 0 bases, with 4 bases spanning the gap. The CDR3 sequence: CASSFASTDTQYF. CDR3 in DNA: TGCGCCAGCAGCTTTGCCAGCACAGATACGCAGTATTTT.

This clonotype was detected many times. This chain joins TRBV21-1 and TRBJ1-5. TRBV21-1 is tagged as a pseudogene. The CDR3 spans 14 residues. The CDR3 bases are TGTGCCAGCAGCAAAGAGGACGGATTAAAACCCCAGCATTTT. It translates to CASSKEDGLKPQHF.